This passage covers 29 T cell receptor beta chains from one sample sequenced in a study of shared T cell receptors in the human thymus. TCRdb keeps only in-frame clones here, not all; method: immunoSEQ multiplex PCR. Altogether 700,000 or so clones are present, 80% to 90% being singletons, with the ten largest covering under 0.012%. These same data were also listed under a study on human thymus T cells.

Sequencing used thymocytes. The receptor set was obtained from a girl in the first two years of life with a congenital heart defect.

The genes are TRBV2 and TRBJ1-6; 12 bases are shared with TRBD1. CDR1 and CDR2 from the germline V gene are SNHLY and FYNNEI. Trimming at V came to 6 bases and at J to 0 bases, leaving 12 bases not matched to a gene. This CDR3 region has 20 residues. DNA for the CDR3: TGTGCCAGCAGGAGTAAACCCGGGACAGGGGGCCACTCCTATAATTCACCCCTCCACTTT. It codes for CASRSKPGTGGHSYNSPLHF.

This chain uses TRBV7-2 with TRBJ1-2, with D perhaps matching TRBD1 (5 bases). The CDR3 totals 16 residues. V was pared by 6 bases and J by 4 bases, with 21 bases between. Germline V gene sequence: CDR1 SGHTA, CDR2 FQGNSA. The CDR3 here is CASRPHPRTGIYGYTF. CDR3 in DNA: TGTGCCAGCAGGCCCCACCCTAGAACAGGAATCTATGGCTACACCTTC. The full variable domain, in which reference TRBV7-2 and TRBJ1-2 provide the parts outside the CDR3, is GAGVSQSPSNKVTEKGKDVELRCDPISGHTALYWYRQSLGQGLEFLIYFQGNSAPDKSGLPSDRFSAERTGGSVSTLTIQRTQQEDSAVYLCASRPHPRTGIYGYTFGSGTRLTVV.

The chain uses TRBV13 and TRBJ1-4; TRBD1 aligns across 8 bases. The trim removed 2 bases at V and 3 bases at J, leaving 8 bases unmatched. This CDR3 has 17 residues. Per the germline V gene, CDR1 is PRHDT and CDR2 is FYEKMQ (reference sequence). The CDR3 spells CASSLPTYRGANEKLFF. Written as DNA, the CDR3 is TGTGCCAGCAGCTTACCTACCTACAGGGGGGCTAATGAAAAACTGTTTTTT.

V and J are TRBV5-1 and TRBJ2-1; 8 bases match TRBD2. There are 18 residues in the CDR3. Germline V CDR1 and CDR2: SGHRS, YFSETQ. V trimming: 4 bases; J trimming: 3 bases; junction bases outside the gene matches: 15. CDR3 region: CASSPPREAGARYNEQFF. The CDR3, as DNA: TGCGCCAGCAGCCCCCCCAGGGAAGCGGGGGCCCGCTACAATGAGCAGTTCTTC.

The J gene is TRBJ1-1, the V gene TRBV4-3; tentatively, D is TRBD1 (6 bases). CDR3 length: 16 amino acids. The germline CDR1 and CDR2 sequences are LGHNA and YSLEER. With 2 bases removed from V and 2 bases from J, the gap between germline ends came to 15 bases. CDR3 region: CASSQRLRTANTEAFF. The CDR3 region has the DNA TGCGCCAGCAGCCAAAGGTTAAGGACAGCAAACACTGAAGCTTTCTTT.

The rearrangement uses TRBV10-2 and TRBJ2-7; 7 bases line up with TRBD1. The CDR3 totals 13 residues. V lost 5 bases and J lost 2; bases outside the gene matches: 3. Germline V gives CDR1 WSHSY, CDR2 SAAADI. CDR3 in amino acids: CASSSDRAYEQYF. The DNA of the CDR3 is TGCGCCAGCAGTTCAGACAGGGCCTACGAGCAGTACTTC.

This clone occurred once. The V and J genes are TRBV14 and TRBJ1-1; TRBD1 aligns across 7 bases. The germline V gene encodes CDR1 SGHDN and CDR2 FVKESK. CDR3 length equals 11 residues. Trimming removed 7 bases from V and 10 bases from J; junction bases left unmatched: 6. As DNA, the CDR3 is TGTGCCAGCATACAGGGGATCATAGCTTTCTTT. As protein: CASIQGIIAFF.

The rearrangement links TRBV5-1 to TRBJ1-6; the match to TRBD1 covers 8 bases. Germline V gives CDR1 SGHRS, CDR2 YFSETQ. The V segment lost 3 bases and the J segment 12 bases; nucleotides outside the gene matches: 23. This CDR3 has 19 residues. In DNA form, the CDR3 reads TGCGCCAGCAGCTCGCTCGGGACAAAAGGGGGACAGGCAAGAGGACCCCTCCACTTT. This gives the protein CASSSLGTKGGQARGPLHF.

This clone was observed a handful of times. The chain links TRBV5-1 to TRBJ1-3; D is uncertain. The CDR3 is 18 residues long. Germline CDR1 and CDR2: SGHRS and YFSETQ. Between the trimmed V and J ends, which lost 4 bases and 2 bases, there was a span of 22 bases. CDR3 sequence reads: CASSQQSTHSQTGNTIYF. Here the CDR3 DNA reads TGCGCCAGCAGCCAACAGTCCACCCACTCGCAAACTGGAAACACCATATATTTT.

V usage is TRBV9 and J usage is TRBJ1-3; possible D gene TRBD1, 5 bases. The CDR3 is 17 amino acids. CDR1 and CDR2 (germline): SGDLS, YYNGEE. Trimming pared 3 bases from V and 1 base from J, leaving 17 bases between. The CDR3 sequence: CASSGRDPGLSGNTIYF. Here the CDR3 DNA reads TGTGCCAGCAGCGGGCGGGACCCGGGTTTATCTGGAAACACCATATATTTT.

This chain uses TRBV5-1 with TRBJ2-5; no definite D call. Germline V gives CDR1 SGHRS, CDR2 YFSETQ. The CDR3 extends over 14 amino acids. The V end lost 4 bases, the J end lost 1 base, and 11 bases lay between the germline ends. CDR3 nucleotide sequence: TGCGCCAGCAGCACGCGGAGATTCCAAGAGACCCAGTACTTC. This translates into CASSTRRFQETQYF. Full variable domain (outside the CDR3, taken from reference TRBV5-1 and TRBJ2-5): KAGVTQTPRYLIKTRGQQVTLSCSPISGHRSVSWYQQTPGQGLQFLFEYFSETQRNKGNFPGRFSGRQFSNSRSEMNVSTLELGDSALYLCASSTRRFQETQYFGPGTRLLVL.

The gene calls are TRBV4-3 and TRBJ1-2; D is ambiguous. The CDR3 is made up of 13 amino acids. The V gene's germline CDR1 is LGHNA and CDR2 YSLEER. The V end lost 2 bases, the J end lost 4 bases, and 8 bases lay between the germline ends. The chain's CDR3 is CASSQKTGYGYTF. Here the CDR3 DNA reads TGCGCCAGCAGCCAAAAAACGGGCTATGGCTACACCTTC.

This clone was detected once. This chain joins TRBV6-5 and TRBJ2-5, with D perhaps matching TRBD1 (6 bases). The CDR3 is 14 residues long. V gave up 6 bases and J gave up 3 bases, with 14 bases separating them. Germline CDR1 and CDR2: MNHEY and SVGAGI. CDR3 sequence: CASRRDTGEETQYF. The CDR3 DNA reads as TGTGCCAGCAGGAGGGACACCGGGGAAGAGACCCAGTACTTC.

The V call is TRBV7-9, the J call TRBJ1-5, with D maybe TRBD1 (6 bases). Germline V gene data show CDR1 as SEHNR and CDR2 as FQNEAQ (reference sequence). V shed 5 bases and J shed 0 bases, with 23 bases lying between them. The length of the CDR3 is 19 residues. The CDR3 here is CASSTHDPRQADSNQPQHF. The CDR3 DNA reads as TGTGCCAGCAGCACCCACGACCCTCGACAGGCCGATAGCAATCAGCCCCAGCATTTT. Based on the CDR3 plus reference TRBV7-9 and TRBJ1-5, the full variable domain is DTGVSQNPRHKITKRGQNVTFRCDPISEHNRLYWYRQTLGQGPEFLTYFQNEAQLEKSRLLSDRFSAERPKGSFSTLEIQRTEQGDSAMYLCASSTHDPRQADSNQPQHFGDGTRLSIL.

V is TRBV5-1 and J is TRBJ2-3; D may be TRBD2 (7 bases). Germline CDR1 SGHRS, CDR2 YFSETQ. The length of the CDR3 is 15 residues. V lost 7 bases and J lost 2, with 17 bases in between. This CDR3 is CASCARGPYTDTQYF. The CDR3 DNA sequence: TGCGCCAGCTGCGCGCGGGGGCCCTACACAGATACGCAGTATTTT.

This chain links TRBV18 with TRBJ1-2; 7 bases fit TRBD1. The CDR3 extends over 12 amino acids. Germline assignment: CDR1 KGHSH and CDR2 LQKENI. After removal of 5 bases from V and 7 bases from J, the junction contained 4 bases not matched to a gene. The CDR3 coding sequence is TGTGCCAGCTCAGACAGGGCGAGTGGCTACACCTTC. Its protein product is CASSDRASGYTF.

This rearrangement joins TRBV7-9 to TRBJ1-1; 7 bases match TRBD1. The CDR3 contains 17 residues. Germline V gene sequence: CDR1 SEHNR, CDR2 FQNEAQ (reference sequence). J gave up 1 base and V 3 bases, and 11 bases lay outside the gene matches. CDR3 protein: CASSFKTGRDTNTEAFF. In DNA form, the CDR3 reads TGTGCCAGCAGCTTTAAGACAGGGCGTGACACGAACACTGAAGCTTTCTTT.

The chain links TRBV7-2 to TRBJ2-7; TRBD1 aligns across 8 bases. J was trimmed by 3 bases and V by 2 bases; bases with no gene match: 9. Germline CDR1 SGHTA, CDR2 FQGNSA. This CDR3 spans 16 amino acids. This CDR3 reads CASSLSPGQGHYEQYF. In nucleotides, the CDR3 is TGTGCCAGCAGCTTATCTCCAGGACAGGGACACTACGAGCAGTACTTC.

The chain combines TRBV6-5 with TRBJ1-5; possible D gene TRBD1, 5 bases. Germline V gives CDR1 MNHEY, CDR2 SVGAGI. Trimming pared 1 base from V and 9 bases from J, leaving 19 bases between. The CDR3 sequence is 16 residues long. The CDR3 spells CASSYFPGLSFRPQHF. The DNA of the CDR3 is TGTGCCAGCAGTTACTTTCCAGGGTTAAGTTTCAGGCCCCAGCATTTT.

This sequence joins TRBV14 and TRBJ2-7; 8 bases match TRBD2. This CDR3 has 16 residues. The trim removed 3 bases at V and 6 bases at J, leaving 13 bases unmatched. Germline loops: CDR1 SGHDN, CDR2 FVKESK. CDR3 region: CASSQLRAGASGEQYF. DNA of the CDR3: TGTGCCAGCAGCCAGCTTAGAGCGGGAGCCTCAGGCGAGCAGTACTTC.

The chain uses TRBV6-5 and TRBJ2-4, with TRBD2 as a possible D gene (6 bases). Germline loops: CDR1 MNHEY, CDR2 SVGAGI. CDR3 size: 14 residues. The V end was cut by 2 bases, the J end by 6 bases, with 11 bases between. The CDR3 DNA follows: TGTGCCAGCAGTTACGGGGGGTCCGGAAACATTCAGTACTTC. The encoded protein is CASSYGGSGNIQYF.

CDR3 sequence: CASSVAQNGGHNTGELFF. CDR3 sequence (DNA): TGTGCCAGCAGCGTGGCCCAAAACGGTGGACATAACACCGGGGAGCTGTTTTTT. V and J are TRBV9 and TRBJ2-2; a weak D match, TRBD1 (5 bases). CDR1 is SGDLS, CDR2 YYNGEE, per germline. This CDR3 contains 18 residues. Trimming stripped 2 bases from V and 2 bases from J, with 19 bases between.

DNA of the CDR3: TGTGCCAGCAGCTTAGAGGCGGGGGAATCTGACGGGGAGCTGTTTTTT. It yields the protein CASSLEAGESDGELFF. This chain joins TRBV7-9 and TRBJ2-2, with 7 nucleotides matching TRBD2. Per germline, CDR1 SEHNR and CDR2 FQNEAQ (reference sequence). J was trimmed by 7 bases and V by 1 base; bases with no gene match: 9. The CDR3 runs 16 residues.

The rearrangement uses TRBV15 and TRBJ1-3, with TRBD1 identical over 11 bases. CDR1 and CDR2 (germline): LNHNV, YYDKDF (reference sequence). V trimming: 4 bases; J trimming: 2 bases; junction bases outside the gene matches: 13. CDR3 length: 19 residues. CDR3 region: CATSTIGQGARFPGNTIYF. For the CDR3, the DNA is TGTGCCACCAGCACGATAGGACAGGGGGCCCGCTTTCCTGGAAACACCATATATTTT.

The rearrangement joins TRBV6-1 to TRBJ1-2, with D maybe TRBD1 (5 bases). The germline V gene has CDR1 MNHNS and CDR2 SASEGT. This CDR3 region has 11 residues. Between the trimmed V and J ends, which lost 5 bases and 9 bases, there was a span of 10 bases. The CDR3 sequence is CASSHQGCYTF. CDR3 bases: TGTGCCAGCAGTCACCAGGGCTGCTACACCTTC.

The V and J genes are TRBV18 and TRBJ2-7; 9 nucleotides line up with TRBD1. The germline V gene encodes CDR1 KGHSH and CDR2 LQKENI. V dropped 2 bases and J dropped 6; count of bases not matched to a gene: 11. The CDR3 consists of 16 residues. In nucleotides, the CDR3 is TGTGCCAGCTCACCAACTCGACAGGGGGACTTCTGCGAGCAGTACTTC. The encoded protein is CASSPTRQGDFCEQYF.

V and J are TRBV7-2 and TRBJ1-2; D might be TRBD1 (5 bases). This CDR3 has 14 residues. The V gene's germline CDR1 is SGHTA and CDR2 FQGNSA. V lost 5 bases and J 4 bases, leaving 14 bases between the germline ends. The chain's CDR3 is CASSTTASVYGYTF. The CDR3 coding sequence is TGTGCCAGCAGCACGACAGCGTCGGTCTATGGCTACACCTTC. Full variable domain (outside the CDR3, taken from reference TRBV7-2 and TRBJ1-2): GAGVSQSPSNKVTEKGKDVELRCDPISGHTALYWYRQSLGQGLEFLIYFQGNSAPDKSGLPSDRFSAERTGGSVSTLTIQRTQQEDSAVYLCASSTTASVYGYTFGSGTRLTVV.

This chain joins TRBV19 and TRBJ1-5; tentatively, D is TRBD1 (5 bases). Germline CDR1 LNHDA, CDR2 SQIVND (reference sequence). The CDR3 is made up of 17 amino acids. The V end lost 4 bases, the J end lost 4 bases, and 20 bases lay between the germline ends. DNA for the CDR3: TGTGCCAGTAGTAAGAGGGGAGGGGTCCAGCGAAATCAGCCCCAGCATTTT. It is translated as CASSKRGGVQRNQPQHF.

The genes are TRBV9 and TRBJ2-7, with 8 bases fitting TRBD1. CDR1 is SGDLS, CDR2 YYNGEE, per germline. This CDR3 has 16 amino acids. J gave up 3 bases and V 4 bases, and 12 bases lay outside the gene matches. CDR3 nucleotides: TGTGCCAGCAGCCTAGGACAGGGCACATACCTCTACGAGCAGTACTTC. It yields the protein CASSLGQGTYLYEQYF.